Below, 16 T cell receptor beta chains from the same sample are listed, as sequenced in a study of metastatic and nonmetastatic thyroid tumors. TCRdb re-called clones from the PCR reads using MiXCR. Of approximately 30,000 clones listed, around 17% are singletons. No patient had received any treatment before thyroid surgery. The sample taken for sequencing was blood. These receptors were collected from a male donor with papillary thyroid cancer or a benign thyroid nodule (not recorded which). Some clones in this sample may be carry-over from other donors' samples.

This clone was found many times. The same CDR3 can be traced to other DNA sequences in this sample. The chain carries TRBV9 and TRBJ2-1, with 14 bases fitting TRBD2. The CDR3 has 17 residues. The J segment lost 9 bases and the V segment lost 4 bases, leaving 12 bases of the junction unmatched. Germline-derived CDR1 and CDR2 are SGDLS and YYNGEE. CDR3 loop: CASSPGGGLAGVSEQFF. CDR3 nucleotides: TGTGCCAGCAGCCCTGGAGGGGGACTAGCGGGAGTCAGTGAGCAGTTCTTC.

Many counts were recorded for this clone. V is TRBV2 and J is TRBJ2-2; 8 bases match TRBD1. In germline, CDR1 is SNHLY, CDR2 FYNNEI. With V trimmed by 2 bases and J by 1 base, 3 bases remained unmatched. CDR3 length equals 16 residues. The CDR3 here is CASSEQGARNTGELFF. CDR3 in DNA: TGTGCCAGCAGTGAACAGGGGGCTCGGAACACCGGGGAGCTGTTTTTT.

The chain links TRBV5-1 to TRBJ2-7; 8 bases fit TRBD2. Losses at the gene ends were 0 bases for V and 5 bases for J; bases not matched to a gene: 13. Germline V lookup: CDR1 SGHRS, CDR2 YFSETQ. There are 17 residues in the CDR3. The CDR3 loop is CASSLGSGTGGPNEQYF. The CDR3 DNA sequence: TGCGCCAGCAGCTTGGGGTCGGGGACGGGAGGGCCGAACGAGCAGTACTTC.

This clone was counted at least ten times. The chain couples TRBV5-1 to TRBJ2-1; D is undetermined. The CDR3 runs to 12 residues. Germline V gives CDR1 SGHRS, CDR2 YFSETQ. Between the trimmed V and J ends, which lost 2 bases and 5 bases, there was a span of 5 bases. The DNA for the CDR3 is TGCGCCAGCAGCTTAGGGCACAATGAGCAGTTCTTC. It encodes CASSLGHNEQFF.

This clone was seen repeatedly, ten times or more. An end of the junction differs from the germline gene, which may be a read error. The rearrangement links TRBV30 to TRBJ2-5; D possibly corresponds to TRBD2 (5 bases). Germline values: CDR1 GTSNPN, CDR2 SVGIG (reference sequence). This CDR3 spans 12 amino acids. CDR3 in DNA: TGTGCCTGGAGTGGGGGTGGGGAGACCCGGTACTTC. The encoded protein is CAWSGGGETRYF.

This clone was counted at least ten times. The V and J genes are TRBV19 and TRBJ1-1; maybe TRBD1 (5 bases). V gave up 5 bases and J gave up 0 bases, with 10 bases separating them. The CDR3 runs 14 residues. Germline CDR1 is LNHDA and CDR2 is SQIVND (reference sequence). The CDR3 sequence is CASSGGSVNTEAFF. The CDR3, as DNA: TGTGCCAGTAGTGGGGGGAGCGTGAACACTGAAGCTTTCTTT. The whole variable domain, remainder taken from reference TRBV19 and TRBJ1-1, is DGGITQSPKYLFRKEGQNVTLSCEQNLNHDAMYWYRQDPGQGLRLIYYSQIVNDFQKGDIAEGYSVSREKKESFPLTVTSAQKNPTAFYLCASSGGSVNTEAFFGQGTRLTVV.

This clone was seen ten or more times. The sample has other DNA sequences that encode this CDR3 too. J is TRBJ2-1 and V is TRBV15; D unresolved. V was trimmed by 0 bases and J by 8 bases, leaving 14 bases between them. CDR3 length: 15 amino acids. Germline-derived CDR1 and CDR2 are LNHNV and YYDKDF (reference sequence). CDR3 bases: TGTGCCACCAGCAGAGATGGTAGCTTAAACGATGAGCAGTTCTTC. Its protein product is CATSRDGSLNDEQFF.

This clone appeared many times. The chain employs TRBV2 and TRBJ2-3; tentative D call: TRBD2 (5 bases). Trimming took 4 bases from V and 3 from J, leaving 8 bases between them. CDR1 and CDR2 (germline): SNHLY, FYNNEI. CDR3 length equals 13 residues. CDR3: CASSVGGTDTQYF. CDR3 in DNA: TGTGCCAGCAGTGTTGGCGGGACAGATACGCAGTATTTT.

CDR3 DNA sequence: TGTGCCAGCAGCTTCGGACAGGGGGCGTTGGACGAGCAGTACTTC. This translates into CASSFGQGALDEQYF. The chain combines TRBV9 with TRBJ2-7, with 11 nucleotides matching TRBD1. V dropped 4 bases and J dropped 5; count of bases not matched to a gene: 8. The CDR3 contains 15 residues. Germline loops: CDR1 SGDLS, CDR2 YYNGEE.

In this sample, this clone turned up many times. This chain uses TRBV6-4 with TRBJ2-3, with a tentative D call TRBD1 (6 bases). In germline, CDR1 is MRHNA, CDR2 SNTAGT. V was cut by 5 bases and J by 1 base, with 13 bases left in between. The length of the CDR3 is 15 residues. The CDR3 spells CASSNVQGGTDTQYF. The CDR3 DNA reads TGTGCCAGCAGTAACGTACAGGGAGGCACAGATACGCAGTATTTT.

The table lists this clone with many counts. The chain is built from TRBV7-8 and TRBJ2-2; D is ambiguous. Trimming stripped 5 bases from V and 2 bases from J, with 12 bases between. Germline V CDR1 and CDR2: SGHVS, FQNEAQ. The CDR3 sequence is 15 residues long. The chain's CDR3 is CASSPVQRNTGELFF. As DNA, the CDR3 is TGTGCCAGCAGCCCTGTCCAGAGAAACACCGGGGAGCTGTTTTTT.

The rearrangement uses TRBV6-1 and TRBJ2-1; possibly TRBD1 for D (5 bases). Trimming took off 2 bases at V and 0 bases at J, with 8 bases between the two ends. The germline V gene encodes CDR1 MNHNS and CDR2 SASEGT. The CDR3 loop spans 15 amino acids. The CDR3 protein is CASSESTGSYNEQFF. The CDR3 DNA reads as TGTGCCAGCAGTGAATCAACAGGCTCCTACAATGAGCAGTTCTTC.

This clone was observed at least ten times. The rearrangement links TRBV28 to TRBJ1-5, with a tentative D call TRBD1 (5 bases). The CDR3 is 14 residues long. V was shortened by 2 bases and J by 4 bases, with 9 bases between the two germline ends. Germline values: CDR1 MDHEN, CDR2 SYDVKM. The CDR3 region is CASSLLQVNQPQHF. The CDR3 region has the DNA TGTGCCAGCAGTTTACTACAGGTTAATCAGCCCCAGCATTTT.

V is TRBV9 and J is TRBJ2-2; 9 nucleotides match TRBD1. Per germline, CDR1 SGDLS and CDR2 YYNGEE. The CDR3 runs 17 residues. The junction had 10 bases not matched to a gene; V was cut back by 6 bases and J by 1 base. This CDR3 reads CASIPLRTGENTGELFF. CDR3 DNA sequence: TGTGCCAGCATACCACTTAGGACAGGGGAGAACACCGGGGAGCTGTTTTTT.

This clone was found many times. The chain is built from TRBV25-1 and TRBJ2-2; the D is unclear. CDR1 is MGHDK, CDR2 SYGVNS, per germline. V was cut by 4 bases and J by 2 bases, with 14 bases left in between. The CDR3 spans 16 residues. The CDR3 DNA reads TGTGCCAGCAGTGGGGTTTGGAAGCCAAACACCGGGGAGCTGTTTTTT. Amino acid sequence: CASSGVWKPNTGELFF.

The chain has TRBV28 and TRBJ2-7; D is unresolved. CDR3 length: 13 amino acids. Deletions cut 7 bases from V and 2 bases from J, with 12 bases between. CDR1 is MDHEN and CDR2 is SYDVKM in the germline V gene. The CDR3 loop is CASMARMAYEQYF. The DNA of the CDR3 is TGTGCCAGCATGGCTAGAATGGCCTACGAGCAGTACTTC.